A selection of T cell receptor beta chains follows, all from one sample in a study of tumor-infiltrating lymphocytes in localized non-small cell lung cancer. This table comes from immunoSEQ multiplex PCR, and its TCRdb copy is limited to in-frame clones, with some not included. The sample lists approximately 12,000 clones, less than 85% occurring once. Sequenced input: lung tumor tissue. All receptors derive from a human donor with non-small cell lung cancer. Both conserved end residues are part of each CDR3. The D gene is left open where the match is weak. Size is stated for part of the rows, as once, few or many counts, or as a class when the clone is expanded.

d_call | clone_size | j_call | v_call | cdr3_aa | cdr3_nt
TRBD1 | . | TRBJ1-5 | TRBV19 | CASSIATGVNGNQPQHF | TGTGCCAGTAGTATAGCTACAGGGGTTAATGGCAATCAGCCCCAGCATTTT
. | . | TRBJ2-6 | TRBV28 | CASSRPSILGANVLTF | TGTGCCAGCAGTCGACCTTCGATCCTCGGGGCCAACGTCCTGACTTTC
. | . | TRBJ1-1 | TRBV5-6 | CASSLGAGQRNTEAFF | TGTGCCAGCAGCTTGGGGGCAGGGCAAAGGAACACTGAAGCTTTCTTT
. | . | TRBJ2-7 | TRBV28 | CASSLGQGGDEQYF | TGTGCCAGCAGTCTCGGGCAGGGTGGAGACGAGCAGTACTTC
. | . | TRBJ1-2 | TRBV29-1 | CSAAGGRNDGYTF | TGCAGCGCGGCGGGGGGGAGAAACGATGGCTACACCTTC
. | . | TRBJ2-1 | TRBV2 | CASSDEWENYNEQFF | TGTGCCAGCAGTGACGAATGGGAAAACTACAATGAGCAGTTCTTC
. | once | TRBJ2-7 | TRBV5-1 | CASSLAPSYEQYF | TGCGCCAGCAGCTTGGCTCCCTCCTACGAGCAGTACTTC
. | . | TRBJ2-6 | TRBV6-6 | CASSYSGGANVLTF | TGTGCCAGCAGTTACAGCGGAGGGGCCAACGTCCTGACTTTC
. | . | TRBJ2-3 | TRBV6-5 | CASRGTDTQYF | TGTGCCAGCCGGGGCACAGATACGCAGTATTTT
. | . | TRBJ1-2 | TRBV6-1 | CASRQASYGYTF | TGTGCCAGCCGACAGGCCTCCTATGGCTACACCTTC
. | medium-sized | TRBJ1-1 | TRBV9 | CASSTTGKNTEAFF | TGTGCCAGCAGCACGACAGGCAAGAACACTGAAGCTTTCTTT
TRBD1 | . | TRBJ1-4 | TRBV5-4 | CASSPVTGGKLFF | TGTGCCAGCAGCCCCGTCACAGGGGGGAAACTGTTTTTT
. | . | TRBJ2-3 | TRBV25-1 | CASREGDGRTDTQYF | TGTGCCAGCAGGGAGGGGGACGGGCGGACAGATACGCAGTATTTT
TRBD1 | . | TRBJ1-2 | TRBV9 | CASSVLGTGDYGYTF | TGTGCCAGCAGCGTCCTCGGGACAGGGGACTATGGCTACACCTTC
. | . | TRBJ1-4 | TRBV28 | CASKRGASLFEKLFF | TGTGCCAGCAAAAGAGGGGCCAGCCTTTTTGAAAAACTGTTTTTT
. | . | TRBJ1-1 | TRBV18 | CASSPPGNTEAFF | TGTGCCAGCTCACCACCGGGAAACACTGAAGCTTTCTTT